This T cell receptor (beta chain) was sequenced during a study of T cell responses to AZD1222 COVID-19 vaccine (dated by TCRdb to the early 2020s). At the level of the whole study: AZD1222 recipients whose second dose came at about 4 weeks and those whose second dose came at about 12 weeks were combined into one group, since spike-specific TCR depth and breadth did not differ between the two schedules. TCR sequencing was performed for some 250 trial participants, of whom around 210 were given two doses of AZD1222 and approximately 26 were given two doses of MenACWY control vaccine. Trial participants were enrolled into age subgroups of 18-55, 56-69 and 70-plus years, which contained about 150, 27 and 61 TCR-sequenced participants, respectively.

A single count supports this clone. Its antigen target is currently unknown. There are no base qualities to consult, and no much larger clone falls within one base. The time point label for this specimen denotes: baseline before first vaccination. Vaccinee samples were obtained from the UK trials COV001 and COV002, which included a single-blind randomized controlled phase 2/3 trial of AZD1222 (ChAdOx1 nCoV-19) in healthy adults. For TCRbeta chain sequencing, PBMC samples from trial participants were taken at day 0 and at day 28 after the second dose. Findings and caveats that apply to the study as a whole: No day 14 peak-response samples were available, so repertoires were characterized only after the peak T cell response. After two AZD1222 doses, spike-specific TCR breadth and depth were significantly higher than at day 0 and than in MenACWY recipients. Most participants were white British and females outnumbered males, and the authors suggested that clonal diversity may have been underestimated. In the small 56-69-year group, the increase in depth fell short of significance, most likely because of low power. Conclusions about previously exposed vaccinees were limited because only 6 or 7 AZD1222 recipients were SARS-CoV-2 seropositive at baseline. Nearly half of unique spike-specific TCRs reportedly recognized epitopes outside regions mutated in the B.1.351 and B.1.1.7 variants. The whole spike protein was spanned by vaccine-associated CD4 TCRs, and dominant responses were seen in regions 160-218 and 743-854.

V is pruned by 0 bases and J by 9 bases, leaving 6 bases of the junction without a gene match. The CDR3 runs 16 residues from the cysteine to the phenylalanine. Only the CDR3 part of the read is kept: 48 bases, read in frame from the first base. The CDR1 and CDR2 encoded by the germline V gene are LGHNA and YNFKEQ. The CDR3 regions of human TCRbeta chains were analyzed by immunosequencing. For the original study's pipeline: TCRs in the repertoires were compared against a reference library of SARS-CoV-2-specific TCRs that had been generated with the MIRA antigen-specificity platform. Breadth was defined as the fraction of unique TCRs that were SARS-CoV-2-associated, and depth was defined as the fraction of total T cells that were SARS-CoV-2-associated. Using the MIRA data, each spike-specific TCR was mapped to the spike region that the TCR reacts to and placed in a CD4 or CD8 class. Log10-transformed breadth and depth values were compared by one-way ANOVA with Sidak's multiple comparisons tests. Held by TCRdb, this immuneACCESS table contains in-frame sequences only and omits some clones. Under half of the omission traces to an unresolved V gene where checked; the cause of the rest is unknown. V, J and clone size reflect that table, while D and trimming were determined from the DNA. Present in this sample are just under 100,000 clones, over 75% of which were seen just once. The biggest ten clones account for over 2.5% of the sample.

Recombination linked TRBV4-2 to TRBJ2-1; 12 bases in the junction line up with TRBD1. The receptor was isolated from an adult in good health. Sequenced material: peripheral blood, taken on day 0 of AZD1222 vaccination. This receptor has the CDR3 CASSQELGQGAVEQFF. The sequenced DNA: TGTGCCAGCAGCCAAGAGCTGGGACAGGGGGCTGTTGAGCAGTTCTTC.